A single sample gave rise to the 26 T cell receptor beta chains below, sequenced in a study of blood T cell repertoires in COVID-19. TCRdb's table, derived via immunoSEQ multiplex PCR, lists solely in-frame clones and lacks some. The top ten hold 4.5% to 6% of the sample, which has tens of thousands of clones, 70% to 85% seen once. The specimen sequenced was peripheral blood. These receptors all come from a man between 50 and 59 years old with active or convalescent COVID-19.

The sample holds a few counts of this clone. V is TRBV5-1 and J is TRBJ1-4, with a tentative D call TRBD1 (5 bases). There are 16 residues in the CDR3. Trimming left V 0 bases short and J 4 bases short, with 13 bases between. Germline V gene data show CDR1 as SGHRS and CDR2 as YFSETQ. CDR3 in DNA: TGCGCCAGCAGCTTGGAGCCCACAGGAAATAATGAAAAACTGTTTTTT. Translating it yields CASSLEPTGNNEKLFF.

The V gene is TRBV18, the J gene TRBJ1-1; 9 nucleotides align to TRBD1. CDR1 is KGHSH, CDR2 LQKENI, per germline. The length of the CDR3 is 17 residues. After removal of 2 bases from V and 4 bases from J, the junction contained 11 bases not matched to a gene. In nucleotides, the CDR3 is TGTGCCAGCTCACCAAGGACAGGGGCTGAGGCGGGCACTGAAGCTTTCTTT. Encoded protein: CASSPRTGAEAGTEAFF.

The chain joins TRBV6-5 to TRBJ1-5; the D gene is possibly TRBD1 (6 bases). The CDR3 extends over 12 amino acids. With 5 bases removed from V and 7 bases from J, the gap between germline ends came to 9 bases. Germline CDR1 is MNHEY and CDR2 is SVGAGI. CDR3 coding DNA: TGTGCCAGCAGTCCTCAGGGGCAGCCCCAGCATTTT. This sequence encodes CASSPQGQPQHF.

This chain joins TRBV5-1 and TRBJ2-5; D possibly corresponds to TRBD2 (6 bases). The CDR3 covers 15 residues. Germline loops: CDR1 SGHRS, CDR2 YFSETQ. Trimming stripped 5 bases from V and 1 base from J, with 15 bases between. For the CDR3, the DNA is TGCGCCAGCAGGAGGCGGGGCACCTCCCAAGAGACCCAGTACTTC. Translating it yields CASRRRGTSQETQYF.

On this clone: Other DNA variants within this sample encode the same CDR3. The rearrangement uses TRBV7-2 and TRBJ2-3; 11 nucleotides match TRBD2. Germline V gives CDR1 SGHTA, CDR2 FQGNSA. V dropped 5 bases and J dropped 2; count of bases not matched to a gene: 6. CDR3 size: 16 residues. CDR3 residues: CASSRLAGGNTDTQYF. In DNA, the CDR3 is TGTGCCAGCAGCAGATTAGCGGGGGGGAACACAGATACGCAGTATTTT. The variable domain in full, completed from reference TRBV7-2 and TRBJ2-3, reads GAGVSQSPSNKVTEKGKDVELRCDPISGHTALYWYRQSLGQGLEFLIYFQGNSAPDKSGLPSDRFSAERTGGSVSTLTIQRTQQEDSAVYLCASSRLAGGNTDTQYFGPGTRLTVL.

The CDR3 here is CASSRGLVGTEAFF. Here the CDR3 DNA reads TGTGCCAGCAGTAGGGGACTTGTGGGCACTGAAGCTTTCTTT. This chain links TRBV27 with TRBJ1-1; D may be TRBD1 (5 bases). The CDR3 spans 14 residues. Germline-derived CDR1 and CDR2 are MNHEY and SMNVEV (reference sequence). Trimming stripped 5 bases from V and 4 bases from J, with 14 bases between.

The chain employs TRBV7-3 and TRBJ2-2, with 14 bases matching TRBD2. With V trimmed by 5 bases and J by 0 bases, 2 bases remained unmatched. The CDR3 has 17 residues. Germline V gene data show CDR1 as SGHTA and CDR2 as FQGTGA. The CDR3, as DNA: TGTGCCAGCAGCCGGACTAGCGGGGGGACGAACACCGGGGAGCTGTTTTTT. This sequence encodes CASSRTSGGTNTGELFF.

This chain links TRBV7-9 with TRBJ2-5; 10 positions agree with TRBD1. Germline-derived CDR1 and CDR2 are SEHNR and FQNEAQ (reference sequence). The ends lost 5 bases at V and 5 bases at J; junction bases unmatched: 17. The CDR3 length is 18 residues. This chain's CDR3 is CASSPTEGTGAPWETQYF. In nucleotides, the CDR3 is TGTGCCAGCAGCCCCACCGAGGGGACAGGGGCCCCCTGGGAGACCCAGTACTTC.

V usage is TRBV2 and J usage is TRBJ1-5, with D hard to call. CDR3 length: 13 residues. Trimming cost V 8 bases and J 5 bases, with 13 bases left between them. The V gene's germline CDR1 is SNHLY and CDR2 FYNNEI. The CDR3 protein is CASAGNSDQPQHF. The CDR3 region has the DNA TGTGCCAGCGCGGGGAATTCGGATCAGCCCCAGCATTTT. The full variable domain, with the rest looked up from reference TRBV2 and TRBJ1-5, is EPEVTQTPSHQVTQMGQEVILRCVPISNHLYFYWYRQILGQKVEFLVSFYNNEISEKSEIFDDQFSVERPDGSNFTLKIRSTKLEDSAMYFCASAGNSDQPQHFGDGTRLSIL.

This clone was seen a few times. CDR3 in amino acids: CASTPAGIDGYTF. Written as DNA, the CDR3 is TGTGCCAGCACCCCGGCGGGTATAGACGGCTACACCTTC. The V gene is TRBV28, the J gene TRBJ1-2; no clear D. Germline V gene sequence: CDR1 MDHEN, CDR2 SYDVKM. The CDR3 has 13 amino acids. Between the trimmed V and J ends, which lost 7 bases and 8 bases, there was a span of 17 bases.

V gene TRBV5-3 combines with J gene TRBJ2-1; 11 bases match TRBD2. TRBV5-3 falls under the ORF class, with uncertain function. This CDR3 region has 19 residues. V dropped 4 bases and J dropped 6; count of bases not matched to a gene: 18. The CDR3 sequence: CARSRLKTSGVHLRNEQFF. The CDR3 DNA follows: TGTGCCAGAAGCCGACTGAAGACTAGCGGGGTGCACCTACGCAATGAGCAGTTCTTC.

This chain links TRBV20-1 with TRBJ1-1; possible D gene TRBD1, 6 bases. Germline V gene sequence: CDR1 DFQATT, CDR2 SNEGSKA (reference sequence). This CDR3 region has 11 residues. V lost 5 bases and J lost 11, with 15 bases in between. CDR3 in amino acids: CSAGRDKGAFF. CDR3 nucleotides: TGCAGTGCTGGCCGGGACAAGGGGGCTTTCTTT.

This clone was counted a few times. The chain links TRBV4-3 to TRBJ1-3; D gene unclear. The V end lost 6 bases, the J end lost 2 bases, and 11 bases lay between the germline ends. The CDR3 runs to 14 residues. Germline V gene sequence: CDR1 LGHNA, CDR2 YSLEER. CDR3 DNA sequence: TGCGCCAGCAGTAACCCGGGGACTGGAAACACCATATATTTT. Protein product: CASSNPGTGNTIYF.

The chain combines TRBV25-1 with TRBJ2-3; a weak D match, TRBD2 (6 bases). V lost 7 bases to trimming and J lost 0 bases, with 8 bases between them. The CDR3 sequence is 13 residues long. CDR1 is MGHDK and CDR2 is SYGVNS in the germline V gene. The CDR3 loop reads CASNGGSTDTQYF. Written as DNA, the CDR3 is TGTGCCAGCAACGGGGGTAGCACAGATACGCAGTATTTT.

The chain has TRBV5-1 and TRBJ1-2; no clear D. The CDR3 totals 13 residues. V lost 3 bases, J lost 2 bases, and 8 bases lay in between. Germline CDR1 is SGHRS and CDR2 is YFSETQ. The chain's CDR3 is CASSSSKNYGYTF. In DNA, the CDR3 is TGCGCCAGCAGCTCCAGTAAGAACTATGGCTACACCTTC.

V is TRBV10-1 and J is TRBJ2-3; 10 nucleotides line up with TRBD2. Germline V gene lookup returns CDR1 WNHNN and CDR2 SYGVQD (reference sequence). The V and J ends lost 3 bases and 0 bases, in that order; junction bases with no gene match: 12. This CDR3 contains 19 residues. The CDR3 is CASSDPEASGGKSTDTQYF. The CDR3 DNA sequence: TGCGCCAGCAGTGACCCCGAGGCTAGCGGGGGTAAGAGCACAGATACGCAGTATTTT.

This rearrangement joins TRBV4-3 to TRBJ1-2; tentatively, D is TRBD1 (6 bases). Germline V gives CDR1 LGHNA, CDR2 YSLEER. V dropped 6 bases and J dropped 5 bases, with 10 bases sitting between them. This CDR3 region has 12 residues. The CDR3 reads CASRGGQYGYTF. In DNA form, the CDR3 reads TGCGCCAGCAGGGGTGGACAGTATGGCTACACCTTC.

Of note for this clone: Within the sample, other DNA sequences also encode this same CDR3. This chain links TRBV10-1 with TRBJ1-1, with D possibly TRBD1 on 5 matching bases. Trimming pared 6 bases from V and 1 base from J, leaving 9 bases between. From germline, CDR1 is WNHNN and CDR2 SYGVQD (reference sequence). The CDR3 loop spans 13 amino acids. The CDR3 coding sequence is TGCGCCAGCAGGGGGCCCGGGAACACTGAAGCTTTCTTT. This gives the protein CASRGPGNTEAFF.

This clone came up once. The CDR3 coding sequence is TGTGCCAGCAGTGAAAACCCTACAGTCCAGTACTTC. Amino acids: CASSENPTVQYF. The chain recombines TRBV2 with TRBJ2-7; D is undetermined. The V end was cut by 2 bases, the J end by 10 bases, with 12 bases between. The germline V gene encodes CDR1 SNHLY and CDR2 FYNNEI. The CDR3 runs 12 residues.

The chain recombines TRBV6-5 with TRBJ1-1; D may be TRBD1 (6 bases). V was clipped by 4 bases and J by 1 base, with 13 bases between them. Germline CDR1 and CDR2: MNHEY and SVGAGI. This CDR3 is 15 amino acids long. Here the CDR3 reads CASSSPRGTNTEAFF. Here the CDR3 DNA reads TGTGCCAGCAGTTCACCCAGGGGAACGAACACTGAAGCTTTCTTT.

The chain recombines TRBV29-1 with TRBJ2-7, with D maybe TRBD1 (6 bases). CDR1 and CDR2 (germline): SQVTM, ANQGSEA. This CDR3 is built from 11 residues. The V and J ends lost 7 bases and 4 bases respectively, with 11 bases between them. CDR3 loop: CSANREYEQYF. DNA for the CDR3: TGCAGCGCAAACAGGGAATACGAGCAGTACTTC.

The chain links TRBV27 to TRBJ1-6, with D hard to call. The V gene's germline CDR1 is MNHEY and CDR2 SMNVEV (reference sequence). The CDR3 has 14 residues. V was pared by 5 bases and J by 7 bases, with 12 bases between. Here the CDR3 reads CASSLEVLNSPLHF. The CDR3 bases are TGTGCCAGCAGTCTCGAGGTTCTCAATTCACCCCTCCACTTT.

The chain uses TRBV5-1 and TRBJ1-2; no firm D call. V dropped 0 bases and J dropped 8 bases, with 14 bases sitting between them. Germline lookup yields CDR1 SGHRS and CDR2 YFSETQ. The CDR3 spans 14 residues. As DNA, the CDR3 is TGCGCCAGCAGCTTGGACCCTTCTTCGGGGGGCTACACCTTC. This sequence encodes CASSLDPSSGGYTF.

The chain carries TRBV11-2 and TRBJ1-3; possibly TRBD1 for D (6 bases). The CDR3 spans 13 residues. The V end was cut by 5 bases, the J end by 4 bases, with 9 bases between. Germline CDR1 SGHAT, CDR2 FQNNGV. In DNA, the CDR3 is TGTGCCAGCAGCGTGGGGGCAGGAAACACCATATATTTT. The encoded protein is CASSVGAGNTIYF.

This sequence joins TRBV12-3 or TRBV12-4 and TRBJ2-7; no clear D. The CDR3 covers 11 residues. V was clipped by 8 bases and J by 5 bases, with 10 bases between them. In DNA form, the CDR3 reads TGTGCCAGCCGGCAGGTGGACGAGCAGTACTTC. Its protein is CASRQVDEQYF.

The chain employs TRBV30 and TRBJ2-5; 9 positions agree with TRBD1. The CDR3 is made up of 14 amino acids. Germline V lookup: CDR1 GTSNPN, CDR2 SVGIG (reference sequence). The V and J ends lost 3 bases and 2 bases, in that order; junction bases with no gene match: 4. CDR3 residues: CAWRGDRAQETQYF. CDR3 coding DNA: TGTGCCTGGAGGGGGGACAGGGCACAAGAGACCCAGTACTTC.